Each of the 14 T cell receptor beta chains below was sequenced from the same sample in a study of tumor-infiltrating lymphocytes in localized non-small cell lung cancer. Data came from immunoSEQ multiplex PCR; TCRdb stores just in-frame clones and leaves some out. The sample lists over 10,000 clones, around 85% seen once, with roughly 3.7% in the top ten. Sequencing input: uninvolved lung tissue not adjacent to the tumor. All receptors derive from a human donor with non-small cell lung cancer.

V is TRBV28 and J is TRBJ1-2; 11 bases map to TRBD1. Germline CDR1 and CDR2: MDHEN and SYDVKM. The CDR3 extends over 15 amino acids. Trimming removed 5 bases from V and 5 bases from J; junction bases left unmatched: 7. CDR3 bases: TGTGCCAGCAGTCCCCGGGACAGGGGGGCATATGGCTACACCTTC. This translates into CASSPRDRGAYGYTF.

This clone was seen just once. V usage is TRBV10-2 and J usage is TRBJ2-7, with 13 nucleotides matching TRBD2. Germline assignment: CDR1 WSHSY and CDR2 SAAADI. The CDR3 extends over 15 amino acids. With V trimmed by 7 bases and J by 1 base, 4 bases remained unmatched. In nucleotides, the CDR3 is TGCGCCAGCACTACGACTAGCGGGGGGTCCTACGAGCAGTACTTC. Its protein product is CASTTTSGGSYEQYF.

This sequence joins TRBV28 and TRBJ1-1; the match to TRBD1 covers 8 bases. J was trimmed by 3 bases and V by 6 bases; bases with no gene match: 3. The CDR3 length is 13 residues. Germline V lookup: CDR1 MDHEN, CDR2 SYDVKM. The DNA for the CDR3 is TGTGCCAGCAGGGACAGGGTTGACACTGAAGCTTTCTTT. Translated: CASRDRVDTEAFF.

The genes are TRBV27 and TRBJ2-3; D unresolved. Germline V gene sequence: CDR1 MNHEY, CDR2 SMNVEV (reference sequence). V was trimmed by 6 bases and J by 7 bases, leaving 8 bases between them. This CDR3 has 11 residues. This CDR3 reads CASRLQNTQYF. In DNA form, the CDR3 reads TGTGCCAGCAGGCTCCAGAATACGCAGTATTTT.

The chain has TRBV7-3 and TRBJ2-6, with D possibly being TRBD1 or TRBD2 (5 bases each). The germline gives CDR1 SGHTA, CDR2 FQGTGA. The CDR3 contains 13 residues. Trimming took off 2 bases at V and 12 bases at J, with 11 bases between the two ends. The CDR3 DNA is TGTGCCAGCAGCTTACAGGGAGAAGGCGTCCTGACTTTC. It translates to CASSLQGEGVLTF.

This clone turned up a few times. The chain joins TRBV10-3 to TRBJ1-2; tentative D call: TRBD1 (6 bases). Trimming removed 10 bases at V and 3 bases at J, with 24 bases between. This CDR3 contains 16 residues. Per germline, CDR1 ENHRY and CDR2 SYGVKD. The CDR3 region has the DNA TGTGCCACGCTCGACGGACTTTTGGGGGGGCACTATGGCTACACCTTC. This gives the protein CATLDGLLGGHYGYTF.

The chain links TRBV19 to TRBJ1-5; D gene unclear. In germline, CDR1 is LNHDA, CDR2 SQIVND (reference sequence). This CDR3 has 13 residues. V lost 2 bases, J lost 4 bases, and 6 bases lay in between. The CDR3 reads CASSILVNQPQHF. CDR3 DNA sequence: TGTGCCAGTAGTATACTGGTTAATCAGCCCCAGCATTTT. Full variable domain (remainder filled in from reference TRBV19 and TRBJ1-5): DGGITQSPKYLFRKEGQNVTLSCEQNLNHDAMYWYRQDPGQGLRLIYYSQIVNDFQKGDIAEGYSVSREKKESFPLTVTSAQKNPTAFYLCASSILVNQPQHFGDGTRLSIL.

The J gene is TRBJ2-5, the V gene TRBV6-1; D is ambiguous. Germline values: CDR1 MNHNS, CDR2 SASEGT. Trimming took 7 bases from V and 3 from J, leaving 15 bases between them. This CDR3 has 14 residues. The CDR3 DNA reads TGTGCCAGCAAAACCAGGCAATTCGAAGAGACCCAGTACTTC. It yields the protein CASKTRQFEETQYF.

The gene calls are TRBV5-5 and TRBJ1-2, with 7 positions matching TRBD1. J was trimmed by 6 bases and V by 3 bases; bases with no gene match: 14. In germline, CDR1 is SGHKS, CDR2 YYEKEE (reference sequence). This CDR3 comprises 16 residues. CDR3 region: CASSYTPDRSLNGYTF. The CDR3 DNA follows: TGTGCCAGCAGCTACACCCCGGACAGGTCGCTTAATGGCTACACCTTC.

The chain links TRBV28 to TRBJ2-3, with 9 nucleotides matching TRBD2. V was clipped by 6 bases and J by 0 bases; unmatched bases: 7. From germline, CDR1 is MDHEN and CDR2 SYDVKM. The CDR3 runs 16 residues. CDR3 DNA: TGTGCCAGCAGACCCCCTAGCGGGACTAGCACAGATACGCAGTATTTT. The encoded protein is CASRPPSGTSTDTQYF.

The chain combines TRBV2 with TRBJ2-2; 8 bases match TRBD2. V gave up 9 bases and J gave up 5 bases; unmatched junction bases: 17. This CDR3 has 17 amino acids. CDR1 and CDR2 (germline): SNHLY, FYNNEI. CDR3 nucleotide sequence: TGTGCCAGTCAGTCCGGACTAGCTAGCCTCATGACCGGGGAGCTGTTTTTT. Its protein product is CASQSGLASLMTGELFF.

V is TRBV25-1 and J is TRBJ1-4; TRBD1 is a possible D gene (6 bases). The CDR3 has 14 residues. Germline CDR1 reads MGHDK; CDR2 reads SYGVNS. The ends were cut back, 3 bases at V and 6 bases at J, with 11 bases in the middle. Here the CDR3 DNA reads TGTGCCAGCAGTGAGAACAGGGATGATGAAAAACTGTTTTTT. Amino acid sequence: CASSENRDDEKLFF.

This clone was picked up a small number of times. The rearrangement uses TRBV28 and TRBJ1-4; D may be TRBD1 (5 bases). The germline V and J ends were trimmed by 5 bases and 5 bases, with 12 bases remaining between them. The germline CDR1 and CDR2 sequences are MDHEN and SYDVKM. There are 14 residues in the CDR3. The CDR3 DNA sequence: TGTGCCAGCAGTCTAGGGACCGGGAATGAAAAACTGTTTTTT. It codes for CASSLGTGNEKLFF.

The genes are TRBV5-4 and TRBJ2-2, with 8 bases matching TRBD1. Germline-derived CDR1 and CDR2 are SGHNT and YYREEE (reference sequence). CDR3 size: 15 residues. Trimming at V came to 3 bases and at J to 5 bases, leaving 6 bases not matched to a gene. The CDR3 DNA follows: TGTGCCAGCAGCTCGCAGGGGGCGAGGACCGGGGAGCTGTTTTTT. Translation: CASSSQGARTGELFF.